A single sample is the source of the 30 T cell receptor beta chains below, sequenced in a study of T-cell memory formation after mild COVID-19. TCRdb used MiXCR to reprocess the 5' RACE reads, holding one entry per CDR3 protein. The data hold approximately 250,000 distinct CDR3 sequences, with roughly 17% observed a single time. The sequencing sample was made of PBMCs or a T cell subset sorted from them (not recorded which). All receptors derive from a man aged 18 to 29 who had mild COVID-19 (a few samples of this study predate the infection). Cell type and time point are not known.

The CDR3 reads CASSLVQGSEKLFF. The CDR3 DNA sequence: TGTGCCAGCAGCTTAGTCCAGGGGTCTGAAAAACTGTTTTTT. V and J are TRBV7-7 and TRBJ1-4, with D possibly TRBD1 on 6 matching bases. V was trimmed by 1 base and J by 7 bases, leaving 10 bases between them. Per germline, CDR1 SSHAT and CDR2 FNYEAQ (reference sequence). The CDR3 totals 14 residues.

This chain connects TRBV5-1 to TRBJ1-2; D is uncertain. This CDR3 has 15 amino acids. Germline loops: CDR1 SGHRS, CDR2 YFSETQ. V was trimmed by 1 base and J by 1 base, leaving 11 bases between them. In DNA form, the CDR3 reads TGCGCCAGCAGCTTGTTGCCGACGGATAACTATGGCTACACCTTC. This codes for CASSLLPTDNYGYTF.

This clonotype appeared many times. The chain combines TRBV12-3 or TRBV12-4 with TRBJ2-5; 14 bases are shared with TRBD2. This CDR3 has 15 amino acids. V lost 5 bases to trimming and J lost 4 bases; unmatched junction nucleotides: 3. The CDR3 is CASSLGLAGGETQYF. In DNA form, the CDR3 reads TGTGCCAGCAGTCTCGGACTAGCGGGGGGAGAGACCCAGTACTTC.

This clonotype showed up just a few times. The chain recombines TRBV11-2 with TRBJ2-5; the match to TRBD2 covers 8 bases. The CDR3 totals 14 residues. The V segment lost 1 base and the J segment 9 bases; nucleotides outside the gene matches: 7. CDR1 is SGHAT, CDR2 FQNNGV, per germline. The CDR3 loop is CASSLVGTRRAQYF. The CDR3 nucleotides are TGTGCCAGCAGCTTAGTGGGGACTAGAAGGGCCCAGTACTTC.

The chain carries TRBV6-5 and TRBJ2-1, with D unclear. Trimming stripped 6 bases from V and 9 bases from J, with 12 bases between. The germline V gene has CDR1 MNHEY and CDR2 SVGAGI. CDR3 length equals 12 residues. This chain's CDR3 is CASSLGPGEQFF. DNA for the CDR3: TGTGCCAGCAGCCTCGGGCCCGGTGAGCAGTTCTTC.

This clonotype was picked up a small number of times. The gene calls are TRBV12-3 or TRBV12-4 and TRBJ1-2; D is unclear. V lost 3 bases, J lost 7 bases, and 9 bases lay in between. The CDR3 covers 12 residues. CDR3 DNA: TGTGCCAGCAGTTTTGGGGATTCTGGCTACACCTTC. Its translation is CASSFGDSGYTF.

The sample holds a few counts of this clonotype. This chain links TRBV10-1 with TRBJ2-3; 7 nucleotides align to TRBD1. V lost 5 bases, J lost 2 bases, and 4 bases stayed unmatched. Per the germline V gene, CDR1 is WNHNN and CDR2 is SYGVQD (reference sequence). This CDR3 spans 14 amino acids. Here the CDR3 reads CASSWDRDTDTQYF. CDR3 in DNA: TGCGCCAGCAGTTGGGACAGAGACACAGATACGCAGTATTTT.

This clonotype was seen more than once but under ten times. The chain combines TRBV24-1 with TRBJ2-3, with D unresolved. Germline CDR1 and CDR2: KGHDR and SFDVKD. This CDR3 has 13 amino acids. Trimming cost V 8 bases and J 5 bases, with 13 bases left between them. The CDR3 nucleotides are TGTGCCACCAAGCGCCTCCCACAAGATACGCAGTATTTT. This translates into CATKRLPQDTQYF.

The gene calls are TRBV7-3 and TRBJ1-2; D possibly corresponds to TRBD1 (5 bases). CDR3 length equals 13 residues. V was shortened by 5 bases and J by 3 bases, with 10 bases between the two germline ends. CDR1 is SGHTA and CDR2 is FQGTGA in the germline V gene. In DNA form, the CDR3 reads TGTGCCAGCAGCCCCGGGGCTTACTATGGCTACACCTTC. Encoded protein: CASSPGAYYGYTF.

The chain is built from TRBV28 and TRBJ2-7, with a tentative D call TRBD1 (5 bases). Trimming left V 5 bases short and J 1 base short, with 6 bases between. CDR3 length: 12 amino acids. CDR1 is MDHEN and CDR2 is SYDVKM in the germline V gene. CDR3 amino acids: CASSTGSYEQYV. The DNA of the CDR3 is TGTGCCAGCAGTACAGGATCCTACGAGCAGTACGTC.

This clonotype was counted between two and nine times. The chain carries TRBV5-1 and TRBJ1-4, with a weak D call TRBD1 (5 bases). Germline lookup yields CDR1 SGHRS and CDR2 YFSETQ. The CDR3 covers 13 residues. The V and J ends lost 8 bases and 5 bases respectively, with 13 bases between them. The CDR3 loop is CASKGSENEKLFF. The CDR3 DNA is TGCGCCAGTAAGGGGTCGGAGAATGAAAAACTGTTTTTT.

V usage is TRBV9 and J usage is TRBJ2-7; D perhaps matches TRBD1 (6 bases). This CDR3 has 15 amino acids. Trimming cost V 5 bases and J 6 bases, with 21 bases left between them. The germline V gene has CDR1 SGDLS and CDR2 YYNGEE. The CDR3 is CASSDGQNLLGEQYF. CDR3 nucleotides: TGTGCCAGCAGTGACGGACAGAACCTGTTGGGCGAGCAGTACTTC.

In its sample, this clonotype was seen a few times. The DNA for the CDR3 is TGTGCCAGCAGCGTGGAGGGGCGAAATTCACCCCTCCACTTT. Amino acids: CASSVEGRNSPLHF. The chain joins TRBV9 to TRBJ1-6, with TRBD1 as a possible D gene (5 bases). Between the trimmed V and J ends, which lost 2 bases and 7 bases, there was a span of 10 bases. CDR1 SGDLS and CDR2 YYNGEE come from the germline V gene. CDR3 length: 14 residues.

The gene calls are TRBV19 and TRBJ1-2, with D unresolved. The CDR3 contains 15 residues. The V end lost 6 bases, the J end lost 0 bases, and 14 bases lay between the germline ends. Germline V gives CDR1 LNHDA, CDR2 SQIVND (reference sequence). This chain's CDR3 is CASRQDGETNYGYTF. The CDR3 DNA sequence: TGTGCCAGTAGACAAGACGGGGAAACTAACTATGGCTACACCTTC.

In regard to this clonotype: A much larger clonotype is one base distant, so this may be a read error. This sequence joins TRBV24-1 and TRBJ1-5; no definite D call. Germline values: CDR1 KGHDR, CDR2 SFDVKD. This CDR3 has 15 residues. V gave up 4 bases and J gave up 7 bases, with 16 bases separating them. CDR3 DNA: TGTGCCACCAGTGAAAGGTGGGAGAGAGAGCAGCCCCAGCATTTT. Protein: CATSERWEREQPQHF.

This clonotype was seen only a few times. The chain employs TRBV5-6 and TRBJ2-5, with 8 nucleotides matching TRBD1. The length of the CDR3 is 14 residues. The J segment lost 4 bases and the V segment lost 2 bases, leaving 4 bases of the junction unmatched. From germline, CDR1 is SGHDT and CDR2 YYEEEE. CDR3 coding DNA: TGTGCCAGCAGCTTTCCAGGGGGCGCAGAGACCCAGTACTTC. It translates to CASSFPGGAETQYF.

This clonotype has more than one count but fewer than ten. CDR3 DNA sequence: TGTGCCAGCAGCTCGCCGGGACAGGGGAGATTGGTCGGCGGCTACACCTTC. Residues: CASSSPGQGRLVGGYTF. The V and J genes are TRBV7-2 and TRBJ1-2, with 10 bases matching TRBD1. Germline values: CDR1 SGHTA, CDR2 FQGNSA. This CDR3 spans 17 amino acids. After removal of 4 bases from V and 8 bases from J, the junction contained 16 bases not matched to a gene.

This clonotype turned up a few times. The chain has TRBV18 and TRBJ1-2; D possibly corresponds to TRBD1 (5 bases). The V end was cut by 1 base, the J end by 2 bases, with 8 bases between. Per germline, CDR1 KGHSH and CDR2 LQKENI. There are 14 residues in the CDR3. The CDR3 sequence: CASSPRSGNYGYTF. CDR3 coding DNA: TGTGCCAGCTCACCACGATCAGGGAACTATGGCTACACCTTC.

This clonotype was seen a handful of times. The chain combines TRBV5-5 with TRBJ2-1, with 7 positions matching TRBD2. This CDR3 has 15 residues. CDR1 is SGHKS and CDR2 is YYEKEE in the germline V gene (reference sequence). With V trimmed by 4 bases and J by 1 base, 5 bases remained unmatched. The CDR3 here is CASSRGDSSYNEQFF. CDR3 nucleotides: TGTGCCAGCAGCCGGGGGGATTCGTCCTACAATGAGCAGTTCTTC.

V is TRBV28 and J is TRBJ1-5; 8 nucleotides agree with TRBD1. Germline V gene data show CDR1 as MDHEN and CDR2 as SYDVKM. The CDR3 totals 16 residues. The J segment lost 1 base and the V segment lost 6 bases, leaving 8 bases of the junction unmatched. DNA of the CDR3: TGTGCCAGCAGCCACCGGACAGGGCTAAGCAATCAGCCCCAGCATTTT. Its translation: CASSHRTGLSNQPQHF.

This chain connects TRBV6-2 or TRBV6-3 to TRBJ2-2; D remains ambiguous. Germline CDR1 and CDR2: MNHEY and SVGEGT. V was cut by 2 bases and J by 1 base, with 14 bases left in between. The CDR3 is 17 amino acids. The CDR3 here is CASSYGRPGLNTGELFF. CDR3 nucleotide sequence: TGTGCCAGCAGTTACGGGCGTCCCGGGCTGAACACCGGGGAGCTGTTTTTT.

This clonotype was recorded only once. This chain links TRBV29-1 with TRBJ1-1; D uncertain. V was clipped by 5 bases and J by 6 bases, with 16 bases between them. This CDR3 region has 13 residues. Per germline, CDR1 SQVTM and CDR2 ANQGSEA. The CDR3 nucleotides read TGCAGCGTTCCCCACCCCCAGGCGGCTGAAGCTTTCTTT. The encoded protein is CSVPHPQAAEAFF.

This clonotype was recorded a few times. The chain recombines TRBV10-3 with TRBJ2-3; unclear D gene. Germline values: CDR1 ENHRY, CDR2 SYGVKD. This CDR3 region has 12 residues. The V end lost 0 bases, the J end lost 4 bases, and 2 bases lay between the germline ends. CDR3 loop: CAISESSDTQYF. CDR3 coding DNA: TGTGCCATCAGTGAGTCCTCAGATACGCAGTATTTT.

This clonotype has just a few counts. The V gene is TRBV20-1, the J gene TRBJ1-1; 8 nucleotides match TRBD1. Trimming removed 3 bases from V and 12 bases from J; junction bases left unmatched: 15. The CDR3 spans 14 residues. Germline CDR1 and CDR2: DFQATT and SNEGSKA (reference sequence). The DNA of the CDR3 is TGCAGTGCTAGCCAGCCGCAGGGGGCGACCGATCCTTTCTTT. Translated, it gives CSASQPQGATDPFF.

This clonotype was observed a handful of times. V is TRBV20-1 and J is TRBJ2-1; 9 positions match TRBD2. Germline CDR1 and CDR2: DFQATT and SNEGSKA (reference sequence). This CDR3 is 15 amino acids long. V shed 0 bases, J shed 4 bases, and the junction held 4 bases outside the gene matches. For the CDR3, the DNA is TGCAGTGCTAGAGAGGCTAGCGGGGTATACAATGAGCAGTTCTTC. This encodes CSAREASGVYNEQFF.

This clonotype showed up just a few times. The J gene is TRBJ2-3, the V gene TRBV20-1; D possibly uses TRBD1 or TRBD2 (5 bases each). The CDR3 totals 15 residues. CDR1 and CDR2 from the germline V gene are DFQATT and SNEGSKA (reference sequence). V gave up 6 bases and J gave up 0 bases, with 16 bases separating them. The DNA of the CDR3 is TGCAGTGCCCAAGAGCGGACACTTAGCACAGATACGCAGTATTTT. The encoded protein is CSAQERTLSTDTQYF.

This chain uses TRBV7-6 with TRBJ2-3; 9 bases match TRBD2. CDR1 is SGHVS and CDR2 is FNYEAQ in the germline V gene. J was trimmed by 2 bases and V by 4 bases; bases with no gene match: 7. This CDR3 region has 16 residues. The CDR3 nucleotides read TGTGCCAGCAGCTGGCTGACTAGCGGAATCACAGATACGCAGTATTTT. Translating it yields CASSWLTSGITDTQYF.

The chain employs TRBV28 and TRBJ1-5; D uncertain. V shed 1 base and J shed 0 bases, with 22 bases lying between them. The CDR3 runs 20 residues. Germline CDR1 and CDR2: MDHEN and SYDVKM. CDR3 protein: CASSLSQVMPGRFSNQPQHF. CDR3 DNA sequence: TGTGCCAGCAGTTTATCCCAAGTTATGCCTGGCCGTTTTAGCAATCAGCCCCAGCATTTT.

The chain carries TRBV6-2 or TRBV6-3 and TRBJ2-7, with D perhaps TRBD1 (6 bases). Deletions cut 6 bases from V and 6 bases from J, with 21 bases between. There are 15 residues in the CDR3. CDR1 is MNHEY and CDR2 is SVGEGT in the germline V gene. The DNA of the CDR3 is TGTGCCAGCAGCCAACCGTACAGGGCCTCTGTCGAGCAGTACGTC. Translation gives CASSQPYRASVEQYV.

CDR3 sequence: CATSRKGGLAKNIQYF. The CDR3 DNA reads as TGTGCCACCAGCAGGAAGGGGGGGTTAGCCAAAAACATTCAGTACTTC. The chain is built from TRBV15 and TRBJ2-4, with D perhaps matching TRBD2 (7 bases). V gave up 3 bases and J gave up 0 bases, with 12 bases separating them. From germline, CDR1 is LNHNV and CDR2 YYDKDF (reference sequence). This CDR3 is built from 16 residues. The full variable domain, rest sourced from reference TRBV15 and TRBJ2-4, is DAMVIQNPRYQVTQFGKPVTLSCSQTLNHNVMYWYQQKSSQAPKLLFHYYDKDFNNEADTPDNFQSRRPNTSFCFLDIRSPGLGDTAMYLCATSRKGGLAKNIQYFGAGTRLSVL.